These 10 T cell receptor beta chains were sequenced from one sample in a study of T cells in Graves' hyperthyroidism and ophthalmopathy. TCR beta CDR3 regions were amplified from RNA transcripts. An initial round of RT-PCR targeting the TCR CDR3 relied on the HTBI primer set. MiXCR, run by TCRdb on the multiplex PCR reads, gives a single entry per CDR3 protein. The table has 380,000 or so distinct CDR3 sequences, 13% seen once. The sample consisted of blood. These receptor sequences come from a young man with Graves' hyperthyroidism that later progressed to Graves' ophthalmopathy.

This rearrangement joins TRBV29-1 to TRBJ1-1, with 7 bases lining up with TRBD1. CDR1 and CDR2 from the germline V gene are SQVTM and ANQGSEA. This CDR3 is built from 14 residues. With V trimmed by 6 bases and J by 5 bases, 12 bases remained unmatched. The CDR3 DNA follows: TGCAGCGTCGCGCCTCCACAGGGGAGGACTGAAGCTTTCTTT. It specifies CSVAPPQGRTEAFF. The whole variable domain, filled in from reference TRBV29-1 and TRBJ1-1, reads SAVISQKPSRDICQRGTSLTIQCQVDSQVTMMFWYRQQPGQSLTLIATANQGSEATYESGFVIDKFPISRPNLTFSTLTVSNMSPEDSSIYLCSVAPPQGRTEAFFGQGTRLTVV.

This clonotype appeared a few times. The chain is built from TRBV10-3 and TRBJ2-7; D possibly uses TRBD1 or TRBD2 (5 bases each). V was clipped by 6 bases and J by 6 bases, with 12 bases between them. Germline-derived CDR1 and CDR2 are ENHRY and SYGVKD. The CDR3 length is 12 residues. The CDR3 nucleotides are TGTGCCATCAGATCTCGGGGCGGCGAGCAGTACTTC. As protein: CAIRSRGGEQYF.

This clonotype was recorded many times. The CDR3 protein is CASSRGQSTDTQYF. The CDR3 region has the DNA TGTGCCAGCAGCCGGGGACAGAGCACAGATACGCAGTATTTT. V gene TRBV28 combines with J gene TRBJ2-3; 7 nucleotides align to TRBD1. V was pared by 6 bases and J by 0 bases, with 3 bases of the junction left unmatched. CDR3 length equals 14 residues. The V gene's germline CDR1 is MDHEN and CDR2 SYDVKM.

This clonotype was seen ten or more times. The genes are TRBV28 and TRBJ2-5; 10 bases align to TRBD2. Germline CDR1 MDHEN, CDR2 SYDVKM. This CDR3 comprises 15 residues. Trimming removed 3 bases from V and 5 bases from J; junction bases left unmatched: 6. The CDR3 DNA follows: TGTGCCAGCAGTTTCCGGTTAGCGGGGGGTGAGACCCAGTACTTC. Translation gives CASSFRLAGGETQYF.

This clonotype was recorded many times. V gene TRBV20-1 combines with J gene TRBJ2-3; perhaps D is TRBD1 or TRBD2 (5 bases each). Germline values: CDR1 DFQATT, CDR2 SNEGSKA (reference sequence). Trimming took off 6 bases at V and 3 bases at J, with 13 bases between the two ends. The CDR3 extends over 13 amino acids. The CDR3 nucleotides are TGCAGTGCCTCCCGGGGCGAAACAGATACGCAGTATTTT. Translating gives CSASRGETDTQYF.

The chain recombines TRBV5-6 with TRBJ2-5, with 7 bases matching TRBD1. The CDR3 consists of 15 residues. Losses at the gene ends were 4 bases for V and 1 base for J; bases not matched to a gene: 7. CDR1 is SGHDT and CDR2 is YYEEEE in the germline V gene. Here the CDR3 DNA reads TGTGCCAGCAGCCCCGGACAGGACTTCCAAGAGACCCAGTACTTC. Amino acid sequence: CASSPGQDFQETQYF.

This clonotype was seen a handful of times. V is TRBV20-1 and J is TRBJ2-2; D is ambiguous. The CDR3 has 14 residues. V shed 3 bases and J shed 4 bases, with 12 bases lying between them. Germline CDR1 is DFQATT and CDR2 is SNEGSKA (reference sequence). The CDR3 DNA sequence: TGCAGTGCTAGGAGGATCTGGGGCACCGGGGAGCTGTTTTTT. Translated: CSARRIWGTGELFF.

This clonotype turned up a few times. The chain combines TRBV18 with TRBJ2-7; D might be TRBD1 (5 bases). Trimming stripped 5 bases from V and 3 bases from J, with 11 bases between. This CDR3 has 13 amino acids. Germline CDR1 KGHSH, CDR2 LQKENI. The CDR3 DNA is TGTGCCAGCTCAGATCAGACAGACTACGAGCAGTACTTC. Its translation is CASSDQTDYEQYF.

This clonotype appeared many times. The DNA for the CDR3 is TGTGCCAGCAGTGAACAGGGGTGGGATGAAAAACTGTTTTTT. Protein sequence: CASSEQGWDEKLFF. V gene TRBV6-1 combines with J gene TRBJ1-4, with D perhaps matching TRBD1 (6 bases). Deletions cut 2 bases from V and 6 bases from J, with 10 bases between. The CDR3 loop spans 14 amino acids. Germline V lookup: CDR1 MNHNS, CDR2 SASEGT.

Many counts were recorded for this clonotype. The rearrangement joins TRBV12-3 or TRBV12-4 to TRBJ2-3; no reliable D call. Between the trimmed V and J ends, which lost 5 bases and 4 bases, there was a span of 7 bases. The length of the CDR3 is 12 residues. CDR3 residues: CASSPSSDTQYF. CDR3 nucleotide sequence: TGTGCCAGCAGTCCTAGTTCAGATACGCAGTATTTT.